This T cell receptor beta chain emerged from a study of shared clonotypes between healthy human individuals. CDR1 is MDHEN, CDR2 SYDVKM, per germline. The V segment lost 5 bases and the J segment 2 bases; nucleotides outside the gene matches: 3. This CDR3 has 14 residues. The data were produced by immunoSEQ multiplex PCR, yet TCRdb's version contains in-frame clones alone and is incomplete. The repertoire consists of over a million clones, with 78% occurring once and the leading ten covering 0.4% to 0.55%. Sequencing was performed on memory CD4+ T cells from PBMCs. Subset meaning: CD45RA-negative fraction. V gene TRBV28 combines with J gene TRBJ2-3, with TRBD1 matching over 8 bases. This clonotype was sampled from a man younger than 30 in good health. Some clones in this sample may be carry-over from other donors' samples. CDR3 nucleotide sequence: TGTGCCAGCAGTATGGGACAGGACACAGATACGCAGTATTTT. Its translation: CASSMGQDTDTQYF.